Following are 3 T cell receptor beta chains from one sample sequenced in a study of cytomegalovirus exposure and HLA in healthy donors. This PCR relied on a set of 60 Vbeta primers and 13 Jbeta primers. Measured with immunoSEQ multiplex PCR; TCRdb has only the in-frame clones, and not every one. Seen in this sample are approximately 72,000 clones; the ten most common clones hold roughly 2.8%. The specimen sequenced was PBMCs. Every receptor here comes from a man aged 35 to 55 in good health and CMV-seronegative.

The V call is TRBV5-6, the J call TRBJ1-4; D is perhaps TRBD1 (6 bases). CDR3 size: 17 residues. The V gene's germline CDR1 is SGHDT and CDR2 YYEEEE. Trimming removed 4 bases from V and 0 bases from J, with 16 bases in between. CDR3 in amino acids: CASSTFGGKATNEKLFF. Here the CDR3 DNA reads TGTGCCAGCAGCACTTTTGGGGGCAAAGCAACTAATGAAAAACTGTTTTTT.

This rearrangement joins TRBV18 to TRBJ1-3; no definite D call. Germline assignment: CDR1 KGHSH and CDR2 LQKENI. The CDR3 is made up of 16 amino acids. Trimming cost V 3 bases and J 0 bases, with 12 bases left between them. The CDR3 nucleotides are TGTGCCAGCTCACCCTTTATTACAGACTCTGGAAACACCATATATTTT. Translating gives CASSPFITDSGNTIYF.

The chain employs TRBV7-2 and TRBJ1-2; TRBD1 matches 8 bases. J was trimmed by 3 bases and V by 5 bases; bases with no gene match: 5. Per germline, CDR1 SGHTA and CDR2 FQGNSA. This CDR3 has 14 amino acids. This CDR3 reads CASSPRQGYYGYTF. The CDR3, as DNA: TGTGCCAGCAGCCCAAGACAGGGGTACTATGGCTACACCTTC.